Given below is one TCR beta chain in context. The same CDR3 is also encoded by other DNA sequences in this sample. This specimen comes from a study of blood T cell repertoires in COVID-19. Study-level background: The United States, Italy and Spain supplied acute and convalescent COVID-19 samples. T cells, B-cell-depleted T cells, or PBMCs provided the cDNA or gDNA that served as material.

Enrolled during active infection, Seattle patients were then followed longitudinally. The CDR3 is 15 amino acids. Germline CDR1 SGHRS, CDR2 YFSETQ. The V end lost 0 bases, the J end lost 3 bases, and 9 bases lay between the germline ends. Per the study methods: From reference gene primer amplification, estimates of nucleated cell counts were derived. Using immunoSEQ multiplex PCR, the repertoire was profiled, and TCRdb retains in-frame clones only, with some absent. V, J and clone size derive from that table, while D and trimming were established from the DNA sequence. This sample yields 310,000 or so clones, of which roughly 86% are seen a single time; roughly 10% belongs to the top ten.

Sequenced input: peripheral blood. This TCR was sampled from a woman in her twenties or thirties with COVID-19, enrolled during active disease. The chain couples TRBV5-1 to TRBJ1-4; a weak D match, TRBD1 (5 bases). Here the CDR3 reads CASSLAGGANEKLFF. The CDR3 coding sequence is TGCGCCAGCAGCTTGGCGGGGGGGGCTAATGAAAAACTGTTTTTT.